What follows is one TCR beta chain and its context. This sample stems from a study of blood T cells in healthy people across ages. CDR1 is SQVTM, CDR2 ANQGSEA, per germline. Germline trimming cut 2 bases from V and 2 bases from J; bases unmatched to any gene: 6. The CDR3 runs 16 residues. Next came a second PCR, run for about 6 to 11 cycles, which used a sample-barcoded 5' primer along with a J-beta primer mix. Via MiXCR, TCRdb re-called the 5' RACE reads, giving one row per CDR3 protein. The data hold just over 1 million distinct CDR3 sequences, with 40% to 55% observed a single time. This sequence originates from a woman aged 60-70 years in good health. J is TRBJ2-1 and V is TRBV29-1, with 10 bases matching TRBD2. The sequenced sample consisted of blood. In DNA form, the CDR3 reads TGCAGCGTTGAACCTAAGACTAGCGGGCCCTACAATGAGCAGTTCTTC. Residues: CSVEPKTSGPYNEQFF.